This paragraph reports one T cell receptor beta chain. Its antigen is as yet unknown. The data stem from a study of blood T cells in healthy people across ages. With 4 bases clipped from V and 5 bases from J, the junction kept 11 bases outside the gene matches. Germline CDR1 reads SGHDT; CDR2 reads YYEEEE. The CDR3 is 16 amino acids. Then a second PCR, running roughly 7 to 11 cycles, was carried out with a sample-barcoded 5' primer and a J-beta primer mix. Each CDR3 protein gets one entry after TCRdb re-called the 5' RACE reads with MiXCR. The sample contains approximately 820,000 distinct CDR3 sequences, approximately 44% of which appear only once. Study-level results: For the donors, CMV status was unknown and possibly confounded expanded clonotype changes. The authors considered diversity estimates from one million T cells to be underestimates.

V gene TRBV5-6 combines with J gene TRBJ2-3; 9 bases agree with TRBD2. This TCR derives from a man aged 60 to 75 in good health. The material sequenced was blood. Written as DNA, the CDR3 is TGTGCCAGCAGCCCCATTGCGGGGGGGAGAGGAGATACGCAGTATTTT. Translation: CASSPIAGGRGDTQYF.